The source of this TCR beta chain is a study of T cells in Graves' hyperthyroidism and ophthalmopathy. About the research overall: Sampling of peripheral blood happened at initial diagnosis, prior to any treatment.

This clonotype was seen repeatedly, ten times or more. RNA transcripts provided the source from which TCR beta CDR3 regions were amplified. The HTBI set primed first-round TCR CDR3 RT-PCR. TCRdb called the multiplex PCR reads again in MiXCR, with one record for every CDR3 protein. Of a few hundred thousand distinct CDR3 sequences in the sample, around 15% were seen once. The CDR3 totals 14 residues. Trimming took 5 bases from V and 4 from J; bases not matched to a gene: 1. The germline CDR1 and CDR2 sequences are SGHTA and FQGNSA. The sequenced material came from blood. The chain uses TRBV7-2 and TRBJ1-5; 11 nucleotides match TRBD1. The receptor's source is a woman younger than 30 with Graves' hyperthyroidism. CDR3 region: CASSRDRGNQPQHF. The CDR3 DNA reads TGTGCCAGCAGCCGGGACAGGGGGAATCAGCCCCAGCATTTT.